This T cell receptor beta chain was obtained from a study of blood T cells in healthy people across ages. Study results and limitations: The long-lived group displayed more naive CD4+ cells, plus higher diversity, than the aged donors did.

Points on this clonotype: Its matching antigen is unknown.

Next came a second PCR, run for about 6 to 12 cycles, which used a sample-barcoded 5' primer along with a J-beta primer mix. Tagging of each cDNA molecule was performed by a template-switch adaptor with 12 random nucleotides. TCRdb re-called the 5' RACE reads through MiXCR, storing one row per CDR3 protein. The sample consists of under 850,000 distinct CDR3 sequences, approximately 35% of them appearing once. Material: blood. This clonotype originated in a young man in good health.

The CDR3 DNA reads as TGTGCCAGCAGTTCGACAGGGTTCGATCAGCCCCAGCATTTT. Protein sequence: CASSSTGFDQPQHF. This chain uses TRBV27 with TRBJ1-5; 7 bases line up with TRBD1. V shed 4 bases and J 5 bases; nucleotides not matched to a gene: 5. From germline, CDR1 is MNHEY and CDR2 SMNVEV (reference sequence). The CDR3 consists of 14 residues.